A selection of T cell receptor beta chains follows, all from one sample in a study of cytomegalovirus exposure and HLA in healthy donors. Clones were sequenced by immunoSEQ multiplex PCR, and TCRdb holds only the in-frame ones, with some missing. The sample holds about 170,000 clones, 60% to 80% seen once. Sequencing input: PBMCs. The receptors were gathered from a woman aged 45-65 years in good health and CMV-seropositive. Both conserved end residues are part of each CDR3. Fields, in order: V gene, D gene, CDR3 protein. The D gene is left open where the match is weak.

TRBV5-4,TRBD2,CASSFGLAGASNTGELFF
TRBV30,TRBD1,CAWSGDRTNQPQHF
TRBV27,-,CASRSSGPKNIQYF
TRBV7-2,TRBD2,CASSLVGSGGPGTQYF
TRBV6-1,TRBD1,CASSTGGKYF
TRBV19,-,CASSLATGQPQHF
TRBV30,-,CAWAGRGNYGYTF
TRBV10-3,-,CAITNYGGGNGDTQYF
TRBV7-2,-,CASSLAYRNGYTF
TRBV11-2,-,CASRGLVVRARWGTQYF
TRBV7-6,-,CASSLAGATNTGELFF
TRBV7-3,-,CASSLTVTGTDTQYF
TRBV5-1,TRBD2,CASSSGLAGGPADTQYF
TRBV6-5,-,CASSYGQNTEAFF
TRBV6-5,-,CASSPRTPLGEQYF
TRBV7-8,-,CASSLGQEETQYF
TRBV4-2,-,CASSPEEANTGELFF
TRBV5-4,TRBD2,CASSLGLAGSYEQYF
TRBV11-2,TRBD2,CASSLVLAGVGFTGELFF
TRBV19,TRBD1,CASSIKGQGFNQPQHF
TRBV5-4,-,CASYGGDLSYGYTF
TRBV25-1,TRBD1,CASMLGQGRLFF
TRBV13,-,CASSLLAPRDEQFF
TRBV7-9,TRBD2,CASSLGDYRTQYF
TRBV19,-,CASSVDTNTEAFF
TRBV10-2,-,CASSERGKSSYNEQFF